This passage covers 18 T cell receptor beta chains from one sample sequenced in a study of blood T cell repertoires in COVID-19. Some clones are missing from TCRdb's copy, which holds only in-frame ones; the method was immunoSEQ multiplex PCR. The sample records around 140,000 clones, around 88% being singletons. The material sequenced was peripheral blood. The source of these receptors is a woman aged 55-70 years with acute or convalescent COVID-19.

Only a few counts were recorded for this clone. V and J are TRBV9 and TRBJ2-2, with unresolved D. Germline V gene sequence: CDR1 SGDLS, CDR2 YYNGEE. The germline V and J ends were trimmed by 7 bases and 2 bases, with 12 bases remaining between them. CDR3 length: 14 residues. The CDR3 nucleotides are TGTGCCAGCCAACAAGGAGTTAACACCGGGGAGCTGTTTTTT. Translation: CASQQGVNTGELFF. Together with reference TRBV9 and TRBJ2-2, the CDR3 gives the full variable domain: DSGVTQTPKHLITATGQRVTLRCSPRSGDLSVYWYQQSLDQGLQFLIQYYNGEERAKGNILERFSAQQFPDLHSELNLSSLELGDSALYFCASQQGVNTGELFFGEGSRLTVL.

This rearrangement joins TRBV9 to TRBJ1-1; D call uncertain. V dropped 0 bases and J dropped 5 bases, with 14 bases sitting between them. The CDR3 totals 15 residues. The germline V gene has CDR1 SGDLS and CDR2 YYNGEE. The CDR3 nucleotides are TGTGCCAGCAGCGTAGATTATGGGAGTGTTACTGAAGCTTTCTTT. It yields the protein CASSVDYGSVTEAFF.

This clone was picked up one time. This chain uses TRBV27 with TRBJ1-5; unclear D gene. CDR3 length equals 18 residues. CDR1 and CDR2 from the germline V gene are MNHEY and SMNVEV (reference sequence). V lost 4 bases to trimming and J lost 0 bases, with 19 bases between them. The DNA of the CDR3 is TGTGCCAGCAGTTCACTCCGAGGACTTCGCGGTAGCAATCAGCCCCAGCATTTT. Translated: CASSSLRGLRGSNQPQHF.

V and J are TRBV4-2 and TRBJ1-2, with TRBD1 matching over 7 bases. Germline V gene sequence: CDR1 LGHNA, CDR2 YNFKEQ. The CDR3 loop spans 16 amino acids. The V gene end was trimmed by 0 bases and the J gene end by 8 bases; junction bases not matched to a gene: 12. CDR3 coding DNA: TGTGCCAGCAGCCAAGATGGCGCGAGACCCAGGGGGGGCTACACCTTC. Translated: CASSQDGARPRGGYTF.

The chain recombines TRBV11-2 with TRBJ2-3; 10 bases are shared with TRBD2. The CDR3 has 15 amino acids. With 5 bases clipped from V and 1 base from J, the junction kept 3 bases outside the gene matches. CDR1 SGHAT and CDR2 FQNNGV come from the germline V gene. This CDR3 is CASSLTSGGTDTQYF. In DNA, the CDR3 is TGTGCCAGCAGCCTCACTAGCGGGGGCACAGATACGCAGTATTTT.

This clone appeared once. Here the CDR3 reads CASRSFGQMNQPQHF. The DNA for the CDR3 is TGTGCCAGCAGGTCCTTCGGACAGATGAATCAGCCCCAGCATTTT. The V call is TRBV27, the J call TRBJ1-5; D may be TRBD1 (6 bases). The CDR3 is made up of 15 amino acids. Trimming stripped 6 bases from V and 4 bases from J, with 16 bases between. The V gene's germline CDR1 is MNHEY and CDR2 SMNVEV (reference sequence).

The DNA for the CDR3 is TGTGCCACCAGCAGCCTGGCCAGGGACCAAGAGACCCAGTACTTC. Amino acids: CATSSLARDQETQYF. J is TRBJ2-5 and V is TRBV15, with a possible D match to TRBD1 (5 bases). Per germline, CDR1 LNHNV and CDR2 YYDKDF (reference sequence). CDR3 length: 15 amino acids. Trimming took 3 bases from V and 0 from J, leaving 11 bases between them.

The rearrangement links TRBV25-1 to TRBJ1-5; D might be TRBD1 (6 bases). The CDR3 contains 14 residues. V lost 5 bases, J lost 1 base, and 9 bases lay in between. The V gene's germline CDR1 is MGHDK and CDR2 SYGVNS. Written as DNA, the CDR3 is TGTGCCAGCAGTAGTCAGGGGAGCAATCAGCCCCAGCATTTT. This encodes CASSSQGSNQPQHF.

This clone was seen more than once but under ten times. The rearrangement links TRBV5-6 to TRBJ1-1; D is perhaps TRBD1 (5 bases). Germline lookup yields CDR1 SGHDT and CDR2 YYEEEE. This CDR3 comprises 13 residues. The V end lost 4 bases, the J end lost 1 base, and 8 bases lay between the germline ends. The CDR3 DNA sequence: TGTGCCAGCAGCCGCGGACAGAACACTGAAGCTTTCTTT. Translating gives CASSRGQNTEAFF.

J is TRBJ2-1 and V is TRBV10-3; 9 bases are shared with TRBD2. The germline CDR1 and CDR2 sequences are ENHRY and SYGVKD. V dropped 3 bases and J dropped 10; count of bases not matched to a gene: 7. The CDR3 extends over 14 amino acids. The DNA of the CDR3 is TGTGCCATCAGTGAAGGTCTAGCGGGGCAGGAGCAGTTCTTC. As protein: CAISEGLAGQEQFF.

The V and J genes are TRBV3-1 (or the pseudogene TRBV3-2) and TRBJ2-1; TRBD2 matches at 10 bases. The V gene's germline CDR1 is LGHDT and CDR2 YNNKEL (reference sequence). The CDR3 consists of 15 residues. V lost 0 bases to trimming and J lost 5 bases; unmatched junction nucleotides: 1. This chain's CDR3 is CASSQESGGDNEQFF. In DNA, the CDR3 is TGTGCCAGCAGCCAAGAAAGCGGGGGGGACAATGAGCAGTTCTTC.

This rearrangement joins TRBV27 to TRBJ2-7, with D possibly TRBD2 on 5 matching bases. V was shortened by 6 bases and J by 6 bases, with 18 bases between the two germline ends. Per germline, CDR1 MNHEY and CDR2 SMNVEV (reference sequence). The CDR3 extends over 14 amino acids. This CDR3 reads CASSPMDWRAEQYF. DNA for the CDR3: TGTGCCAGCAGCCCTATGGACTGGCGGGCCGAGCAGTACTTC.

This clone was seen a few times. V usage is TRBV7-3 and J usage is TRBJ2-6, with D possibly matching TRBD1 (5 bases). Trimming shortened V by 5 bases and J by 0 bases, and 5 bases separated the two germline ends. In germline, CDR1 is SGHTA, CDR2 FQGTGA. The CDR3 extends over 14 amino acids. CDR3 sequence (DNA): TGTGCCAGCAGCCAGGGCTCTGGGGCCAACGTCCTGACTTTC. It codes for CASSQGSGANVLTF.

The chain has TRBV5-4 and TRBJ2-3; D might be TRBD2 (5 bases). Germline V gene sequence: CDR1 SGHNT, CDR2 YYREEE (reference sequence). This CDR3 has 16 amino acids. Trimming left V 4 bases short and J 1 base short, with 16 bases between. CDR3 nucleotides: TGTGCCAGCAGCCCTACTAGATTTCGTGGCACAGATACGCAGTATTTT. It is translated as CASSPTRFRGTDTQYF.

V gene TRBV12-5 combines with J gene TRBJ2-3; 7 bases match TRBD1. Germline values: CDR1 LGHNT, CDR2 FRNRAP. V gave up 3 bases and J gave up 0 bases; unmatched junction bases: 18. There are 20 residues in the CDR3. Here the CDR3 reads CASGFTKGAGGKASTDTQYF. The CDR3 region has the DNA TGTGCTAGTGGTTTTACCAAGGGGGCGGGTGGGAAGGCTAGCACAGATACGCAGTATTTT.

CDR3 sequence (DNA): TGTGCCACCAGTCAGACTTCTCAGGGAGGCTACACCTTC. Translated, it gives CATSQTSQGGYTF. The rearrangement joins TRBV24-1 to TRBJ1-2, with TRBD1 as a possible D gene (5 bases). The V and J ends lost 6 bases and 8 bases respectively, with 15 bases between them. The CDR3 consists of 13 residues. From germline, CDR1 is KGHDR and CDR2 SFDVKD.

CDR3 sequence (DNA): TGTGCCAGCACTCAACAGGGGTACACTGAAGCTTTCTTT. Its protein is CASTQQGYTEAFF. V is TRBV12-3 or TRBV12-4 and J is TRBJ1-1; 7 bases agree with TRBD1. With 7 bases clipped from V and 3 bases from J, the junction kept 5 bases outside the gene matches. The CDR3 covers 13 residues.

CDR3 loop: CASSPPGQGRNQPQHF. The CDR3 DNA reads TGTGCCAGCAGTCCGCCCGGACAGGGACGCAATCAGCCCCAGCATTTT. V is TRBV28 and J is TRBJ1-5; 8 bases fit TRBD1. With V trimmed by 5 bases and J by 2 bases, 8 bases remained unmatched. Germline assignment: CDR1 MDHEN and CDR2 SYDVKM. This CDR3 is 16 amino acids long.